This TCR beta chain was captured by sequencing in a study of breast tumors, draining lymph nodes, adjacent tissues. Looked up from germline, CDR1 is LGHDT and CDR2 is YNNKEL (reference sequence). The CDR3 runs to 13 residues. Axillary draining lymph nodes of breast cancer patients supplied the node samples. Study-level results: Data fit most tumor T cells coming from lymph node, expanding in tumor. Compared with basal-like, luminal-like tumors shared significantly more repertoire with nontumor tissue. Tumor TCR diversity was below lymph nodes but above nontumor tissue. Tumor T cell lymph node origin was a supported hypothesis, not proven.

TCRdb analysed the multiplex PCR reads with MiXCR anew, one entry per CDR3 protein. This table has some 120,000 distinct CDR3 sequences, roughly 20% appearing once. Remarks on this clonotype: Its matching antigen is unknown. This clone may be a read error of a much larger clone one base away.

The receptor was isolated from a female donor with breast cancer. Some clones in this sample may be carry-over from other donors' samples. The chain uses TRBV3-1 and TRBJ2-1; TRBD2 agrees at 8 bases. What was sequenced was axillary lymph node tissue. CDR3 sequence: CASSMGLDNERFF. The CDR3 DNA follows: TGTGCCAGCAGTATGGGACTAGACAATGAGCGGTTCTTC.